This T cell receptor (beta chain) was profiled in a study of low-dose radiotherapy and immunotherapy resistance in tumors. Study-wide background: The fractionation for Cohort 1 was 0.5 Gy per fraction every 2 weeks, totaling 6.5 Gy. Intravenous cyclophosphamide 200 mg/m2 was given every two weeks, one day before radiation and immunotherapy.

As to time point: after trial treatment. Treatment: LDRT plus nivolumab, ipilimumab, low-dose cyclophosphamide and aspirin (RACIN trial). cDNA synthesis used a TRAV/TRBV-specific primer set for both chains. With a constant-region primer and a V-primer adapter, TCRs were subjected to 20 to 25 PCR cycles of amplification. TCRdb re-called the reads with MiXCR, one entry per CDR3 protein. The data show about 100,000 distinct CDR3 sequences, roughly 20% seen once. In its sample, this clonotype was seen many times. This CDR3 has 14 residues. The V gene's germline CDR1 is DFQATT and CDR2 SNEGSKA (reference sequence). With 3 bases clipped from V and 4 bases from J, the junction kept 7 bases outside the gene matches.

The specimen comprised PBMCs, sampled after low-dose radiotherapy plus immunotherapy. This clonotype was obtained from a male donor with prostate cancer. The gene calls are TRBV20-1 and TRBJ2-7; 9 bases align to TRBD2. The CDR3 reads CSARSIAGVYEQYF. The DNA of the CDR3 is TGCAGTGCTAGGTCCATAGCGGGGGTGTACGAGCAGTACTTC.